Presented here are 14 T cell receptor beta chains from one specimen sequenced in a study of T cells in localized non-small cell lung cancer. Profiled with immunoSEQ multiplex PCR; TCRdb holds only in-frame clones, not every one. The table shows about 45,000 clones, with approximately 81% occurring only once. The sample consisted of peripheral blood mononuclear cells, taken before any cancer treatment. These receptors all stem from a man between 40 and 70 years old with stage III lung adenocarcinoma.

This sequence joins TRBV10-2 and TRBJ2-7, with TRBD2 matching 7 bases. The CDR3 runs to 14 residues. V lost 0 bases, J lost 6 bases, and 5 bases stayed unmatched. Germline CDR1 is WSHSY and CDR2 is SAAADI. The CDR3 is CASSESGPGGEQYF. DNA of the CDR3: TGCGCCAGCAGTGAGTCGGGACCGGGAGGCGAGCAGTACTTC.

This clone was seen a few times. The rearrangement joins TRBV10-3 to TRBJ1-5; TRBD1 agrees at 7 bases. This CDR3 has 15 amino acids. Germline CDR1 is ENHRY and CDR2 is SYGVKD. Unmatched junction bases numbered 5, after V lost 6 bases and J lost 0 bases. For the CDR3, the DNA is TGTGCCATCAGCGCCGGGACAGTTAGCAATCAGCCCCAGCATTTT. Residues: CAISAGTVSNQPQHF.

This clone is deemed medium-sized. The CDR3 region is CASSLSTGLTEAFF. The CDR3 bases are TGTGCCAGCAGTTTATCTACAGGGTTAACTGAAGCTTTCTTT. The chain recombines TRBV27 with TRBJ1-1; tentative D call: TRBD1 (6 bases). The CDR3 spans 14 residues. Trimming took off 0 bases at V and 5 bases at J, with 10 bases between the two ends. The V gene's germline CDR1 is MNHEY and CDR2 SMNVEV (reference sequence).

The J gene is TRBJ1-1, the V gene TRBV6-1; D might be TRBD1 (5 bases). Germline lookup yields CDR1 MNHNS and CDR2 SASEGT. V was trimmed by 0 bases and J by 10 bases, leaving 18 bases between them. This CDR3 comprises 15 residues. CDR3 nucleotides: TGTGCCAGCAGTGAAGCGGCAACAGGAGGTGATCCAGCTTTCTTT. Protein sequence: CASSEAATGGDPAFF.

This clone has only one observation. J is TRBJ2-7 and V is TRBV11-2, with TRBD1 matching 8 bases. The CDR3 consists of 16 residues. The germline V gene has CDR1 SGHAT and CDR2 FQNNGV. Losses at the gene ends were 4 bases for V and 3 bases for J; bases not matched to a gene: 11. CDR3 sequence reads: CASSWQDRAAGYEQYF. The CDR3 DNA reads TGTGCCAGCAGCTGGCAGGACAGGGCTGCTGGCTACGAGCAGTACTTC.

This chain uses TRBV5-1 with TRBJ2-6; D is uncertain. Trimming left V 0 bases short and J 0 bases short, with 7 bases between. The germline V gene has CDR1 SGHRS and CDR2 YFSETQ. This CDR3 is built from 16 residues. CDR3: CASSLGGSSGANVLTF. CDR3 DNA sequence: TGCGCCAGCAGCTTGGGTGGAAGCTCTGGGGCCAACGTCCTGACTTTC.

The rearrangement uses TRBV4-2 and TRBJ2-7, with unresolved D. Trimming took off 0 bases at V and 1 base at J, with 13 bases between the two ends. Germline CDR1 LGHNA, CDR2 YNFKEQ. This CDR3 contains 16 residues. The CDR3: CASSQDPVSPSYEQYF. CDR3 coding DNA: TGTGCCAGCAGCCAAGACCCGGTCTCCCCATCCTACGAGCAGTACTTC.

This clone appeared many times. V and J are TRBV21-1 and TRBJ1-2; the table's D call, TRBD1, was not checked against the DNA. TRBV21-1 is a documented pseudogene. This CDR3 has 16 amino acids. The CDR3 sequence: CASSKSAPGGDYGYTF. The CDR3 region has the DNA TGTGCCAGCAGCAAGTCAGCCCCAGGGGGCGACTATGGCTACACCTTC.

CDR3 region: CASSETGTDGYTF. CDR3 coding DNA: TGCGCCAGCAGTGAGACAGGGACGGATGGCTACACCTTC. The chain joins TRBV4-1 to TRBJ1-2, with 7 nucleotides matching TRBD1. J gave up 6 bases and V 6 bases, and 7 bases lay outside the gene matches. This CDR3 contains 13 residues. Germline CDR1 reads MGHRA; CDR2 reads YSYEKL.

The chain recombines TRBV5-5 with TRBJ2-3, with 10 bases that match TRBD2. CDR1 is SGHKS and CDR2 is YYEKEE in the germline V gene (reference sequence). This CDR3 spans 15 amino acids. V lost 4 bases and J lost 6; bases outside the gene matches: 8. DNA of the CDR3: TGTGCCAGCAGCACGACCGCAGCGGGGGGGGATACGCAGTATTTT. It is translated as CASSTTAAGGDTQYF.

V and J are TRBV11-2 and TRBJ2-3, with a possible D match to TRBD2 (7 bases). Germline CDR1 reads SGHAT; CDR2 reads FQNNGV. CDR3 length equals 16 residues. V was cut by 5 bases and J by 4 bases, with 19 bases left in between. CDR3 in DNA: TGTGCCAGCAGCGTAAGGGGGGGACTACACGCAGATACGCAGTATTTT. Translating it yields CASSVRGGLHADTQYF.

The gene calls are TRBV5-4 and TRBJ2-3; D not resolved. V was pared by 2 bases and J by 5 bases, with 9 bases between. Germline V gene sequence: CDR1 SGHNT, CDR2 YYREEE (reference sequence). CDR3 size: 13 residues. The DNA of the CDR3 is TGTGCCAGCAGCTTCCCCTCCGAAGATACGCAGTATTTT. It codes for CASSFPSEDTQYF.

This clone was counted between two and nine times. V and J are TRBV2 and TRBJ1-1; D may be TRBD1 (5 bases). The ends were cut back, 2 bases at V and 2 bases at J, with 9 bases in the middle. Germline V CDR1 and CDR2: SNHLY, FYNNEI. This CDR3 has 14 residues. The CDR3 here is CASSERGANTEAFF. The CDR3, as DNA: TGTGCCAGCAGTGAAAGGGGCGCAAACACTGAAGCTTTCTTT.

The rearrangement links TRBV13 to TRBJ2-6; D may correspond to TRBD1 or TRBD2 (6 bases each). V lost 11 bases and J lost 0, with 14 bases in between. The CDR3 is 15 residues long. The germline V gene encodes CDR1 PRHDT and CDR2 FYEKMQ (reference sequence). CDR3 nucleotides: TGTGCCTCGTGGAGGGGGAGCTCTGGGGCCAACGTCCTGACTTTC. It translates to CASWRGSSGANVLTF.